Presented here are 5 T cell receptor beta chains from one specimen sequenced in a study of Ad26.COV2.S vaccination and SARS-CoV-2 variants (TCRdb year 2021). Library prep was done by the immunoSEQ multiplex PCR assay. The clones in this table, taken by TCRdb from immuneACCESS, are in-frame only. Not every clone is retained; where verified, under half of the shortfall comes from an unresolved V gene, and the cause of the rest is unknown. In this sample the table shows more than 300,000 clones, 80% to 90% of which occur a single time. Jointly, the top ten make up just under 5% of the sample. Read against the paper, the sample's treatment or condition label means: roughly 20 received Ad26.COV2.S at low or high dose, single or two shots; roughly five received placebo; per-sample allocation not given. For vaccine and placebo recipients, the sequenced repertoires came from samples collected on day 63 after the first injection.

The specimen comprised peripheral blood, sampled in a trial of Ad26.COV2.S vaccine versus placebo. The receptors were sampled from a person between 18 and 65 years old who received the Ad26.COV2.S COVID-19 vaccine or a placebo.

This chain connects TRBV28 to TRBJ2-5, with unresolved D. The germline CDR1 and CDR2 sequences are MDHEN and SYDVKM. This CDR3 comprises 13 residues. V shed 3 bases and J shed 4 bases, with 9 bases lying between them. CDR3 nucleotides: TGTGCCAGCAGTTTGGCAGCGACAGAGACCCAGTACTTC. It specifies CASSLAATETQYF.

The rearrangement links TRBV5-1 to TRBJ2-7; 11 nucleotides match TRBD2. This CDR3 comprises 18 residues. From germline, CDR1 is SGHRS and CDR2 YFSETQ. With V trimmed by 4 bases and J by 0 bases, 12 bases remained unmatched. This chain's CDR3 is CASSLEYSGLAVSYEQYF. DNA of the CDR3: TGCGCCAGCAGCCTGGAATACTCGGGACTAGCGGTCTCCTACGAGCAGTACTTC.

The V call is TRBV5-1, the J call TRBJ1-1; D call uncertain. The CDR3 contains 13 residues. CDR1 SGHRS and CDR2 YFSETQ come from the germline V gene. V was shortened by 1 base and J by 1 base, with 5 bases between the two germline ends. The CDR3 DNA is TGCGCCAGCAGCTTGCTGGAGAACACTGAAGCTTTCTTT. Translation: CASSLLENTEAFF.

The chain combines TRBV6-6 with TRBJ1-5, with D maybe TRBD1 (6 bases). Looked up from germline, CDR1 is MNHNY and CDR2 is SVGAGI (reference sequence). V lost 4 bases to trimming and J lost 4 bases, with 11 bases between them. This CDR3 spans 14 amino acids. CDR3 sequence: CASSSRQVNQPQHF. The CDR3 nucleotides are TGTGCCAGCAGTTCCCGACAGGTGAATCAGCCCCAGCATTTT.

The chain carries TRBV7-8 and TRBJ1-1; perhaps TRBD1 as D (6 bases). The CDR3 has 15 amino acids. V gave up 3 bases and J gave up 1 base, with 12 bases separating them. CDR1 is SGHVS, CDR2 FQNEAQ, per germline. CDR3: CASSFRGMGNTEAFF. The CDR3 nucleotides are TGTGCCAGCAGCTTTAGGGGGATGGGGAACACTGAAGCTTTCTTT.